What follows are 5 T cell receptor beta chains derived from one specimen sequenced in a study of T cell responses to AZD1222 COVID-19 vaccine. TCRdb's copy holds only in-frame clones and misses some; the assay was immunoSEQ multiplex PCR. The data show under 200,000 clones, around 94% seen once. This specimen was peripheral blood, taken 28 days after the second dose of the MenACWY control vaccine. Source of these receptors: an adult who received the MenACWY meningococcal vaccine as a control.

The chain combines TRBV11-2 with TRBJ2-2, with a weak D call TRBD2 (6 bases). There are 17 residues in the CDR3. The V gene lost 4 bases and the J gene lost 4 bases, with 19 bases spanning the gap. Germline V gene data show CDR1 as SGHAT and CDR2 as FQNNGV. The CDR3: CASSSAYGGAATGELFF. CDR3 nucleotides: TGTGCCAGCAGCTCTGCATACGGGGGAGCGGCCACCGGGGAGCTGTTTTTT.

The V and J genes are TRBV7-8 and TRBJ1-2; a weak D match, TRBD1 (6 bases). V was clipped by 5 bases and J by 4 bases, with 14 bases between them. The CDR3 loop spans 14 amino acids. Germline V gene lookup returns CDR1 SGHVS and CDR2 FQNEAQ. This CDR3 is CASSRAGGSYGYTF. Here the CDR3 DNA reads TGTGCCAGCAGCCGAGCGGGGGGCAGCTATGGCTACACCTTC.

CDR3 in amino acids: CASSHSGGYTF. The CDR3 coding sequence is TGTGCCAGCAGCCATTCAGGTGGCTACACCTTC. The chain is built from TRBV12-3 or TRBV12-4 and TRBJ1-2; the D is unclear. V was pared by 6 bases and J by 7 bases, with 9 bases between. This CDR3 comprises 11 residues.

This rearrangement joins TRBV6-5 to TRBJ1-5; D ambiguous. The CDR3 sequence is 14 residues long. Deletions cut 10 bases from V and 4 bases from J, with 17 bases between. Germline V gene lookup returns CDR1 MNHEY and CDR2 SVGAGI. In DNA, the CDR3 is TGTGCCACCCGACTCGTGAGGGCGAATCAGCCCCAGCATTTT. Protein product: CATRLVRANQPQHF.

The chain carries TRBV5-1 and TRBJ1-1; the match to TRBD1 covers 7 bases. The CDR3 contains 16 residues. Germline V lookup: CDR1 SGHRS, CDR2 YFSETQ. Trimming cost V 3 bases and J 5 bases; bases outside gene matches: 13. In DNA form, the CDR3 reads TGCGCCAGCAGCTCCGCGGGGCCAGGGGGAAGAACTGAAGCTTTCTTT. It translates to CASSSAGPGGRTEAFF.